One and the same sample provided the 10 T cell receptor beta chains below, sequenced in a study of cytomegalovirus exposure and HLA in healthy donors. PCR amplification relied on 60 Vbeta primers (plus 13 Jbeta primers). Data came from immunoSEQ multiplex PCR; TCRdb stores just in-frame clones and leaves some out. The table shows just under 95,000 clones, with approximately 85% occurring only once. The specimen sequenced was PBMCs. The source is a woman between 18 and 30 years old in good health and CMV-seropositive.

V and J are TRBV2 and TRBJ1-3, with D possibly matching TRBD1 (5 bases). Germline V lookup: CDR1 SNHLY, CDR2 FYNNEI. The length of the CDR3 is 14 residues. The germline V and J ends were trimmed by 6 bases and 2 bases, with 11 bases remaining between them. CDR3 sequence reads: CASRRQGPGNTIYF. CDR3 DNA: TGTGCCAGCAGACGGCAGGGTCCTGGAAACACCATATATTTT.

The chain carries TRBV4-1 and TRBJ1-5; 9 bases match TRBD1. This CDR3 region has 16 residues. The V and J ends lost 6 bases and 2 bases, in that order; junction bases with no gene match: 8. CDR1 is MGHRA, CDR2 YSYEKL, per germline. The CDR3 is CASSLQGALGNQPQHF. The DNA for the CDR3 is TGCGCCAGCAGTTTACAGGGGGCGTTGGGCAATCAGCCCCAGCATTTT.

The rearrangement joins TRBV10-3 to TRBJ2-5, with a tentative D call TRBD2 (5 bases). This CDR3 has 15 residues. V was pared by 2 bases and J by 4 bases, with 14 bases between. The germline gives CDR1 ENHRY, CDR2 SYGVKD. In DNA form, the CDR3 reads TGTGCCATCAGTGAGGACAAACTAAGCGGAGAGACCCAGTACTTC. It encodes CAISEDKLSGETQYF.

This chain uses TRBV2 with TRBJ2-5; 9 bases match TRBD1. J lost 2 bases, V lost 5 bases, and 9 bases had no gene match. Looked up from germline, CDR1 is SNHLY and CDR2 is FYNNEI. This CDR3 has 16 residues. CDR3 nucleotide sequence: TGTGCCAGCAGTAGGGACAGGGCAGTGGGTCAAGAGACCCAGTACTTC. Protein sequence: CASSRDRAVGQETQYF.

This sequence joins TRBV13 and TRBJ1-2; D might be TRBD1 (5 bases). The length of the CDR3 is 14 residues. Trimming removed 6 bases from V and 8 bases from J, with 19 bases in between. The germline V gene encodes CDR1 PRHDT and CDR2 FYEKMQ (reference sequence). The CDR3 region has the DNA TGTGCCAGCAGGAGGCGGGGGGAGCACGTCGGCTACACCTTC. This translates into CASRRRGEHVGYTF.

In its sample, this clone was seen many times. The chain is built from TRBV6-1 and TRBJ2-4; TRBD2 might be the D (5 bases). In germline, CDR1 is MNHNS, CDR2 SASEGT. The CDR3 covers 15 residues. V was trimmed by 1 base and J by 4 bases, leaving 11 bases between them. The CDR3 loop is CASSEEPAEKNIQYF. In DNA form, the CDR3 reads TGTGCCAGCAGTGAAGAGCCAGCGGAAAAAAACATTCAGTACTTC.

The genes are TRBV27 and TRBJ2-7; a weak D match, TRBD1 (5 bases). V was cut by 6 bases and J by 0 bases, with 12 bases left in between. Germline V gene data show CDR1 as MNHEY and CDR2 as SMNVEV (reference sequence). The CDR3 is 14 residues long. In DNA, the CDR3 is TGTGCCAGCAGGTGGACACAGAGCTCCTACGAGCAGTACTTC. Amino acid sequence: CASRWTQSSYEQYF.

The J gene is TRBJ2-7, the V gene TRBV7-9; 8 positions agree with TRBD2. Germline loops: CDR1 SEHNR, CDR2 FQNEAQ (reference sequence). This CDR3 region has 16 residues. With V trimmed by 5 bases and J by 2 bases, 11 bases remained unmatched. The CDR3 nucleotides read TGTGCCAGCAGCCGAACGGTCTCGGGGGGGCCCTACGAGCAGTACTTC. It translates to CASSRTVSGGPYEQYF.

The genes are TRBV4-1 and TRBJ2-1; D gene uncertain. The CDR3 runs to 17 residues. V was trimmed by 2 bases and J by 4 bases, leaving 18 bases between them. Germline lookup yields CDR1 MGHRA and CDR2 YSYEKL. The CDR3 here is CASSQSGPPLDYNEQFF. For the CDR3, the DNA is TGCGCCAGCAGCCAATCTGGCCCTCCGCTCGATTACAATGAGCAGTTCTTC.

The J gene is TRBJ1-1, the V gene TRBV28, with TRBD1 matching over 7 bases. Trimming removed 0 bases from V and 4 bases from J; junction bases left unmatched: 11. Germline V lookup: CDR1 MDHEN, CDR2 SYDVKM. The CDR3 loop spans 17 amino acids. The CDR3 nucleotides read TGTGCCAGCAGTTTATGGGGGGACAACAGGGGTATCACTGAAGCTTTCTTT. It is translated as CASSLWGDNRGITEAFF.